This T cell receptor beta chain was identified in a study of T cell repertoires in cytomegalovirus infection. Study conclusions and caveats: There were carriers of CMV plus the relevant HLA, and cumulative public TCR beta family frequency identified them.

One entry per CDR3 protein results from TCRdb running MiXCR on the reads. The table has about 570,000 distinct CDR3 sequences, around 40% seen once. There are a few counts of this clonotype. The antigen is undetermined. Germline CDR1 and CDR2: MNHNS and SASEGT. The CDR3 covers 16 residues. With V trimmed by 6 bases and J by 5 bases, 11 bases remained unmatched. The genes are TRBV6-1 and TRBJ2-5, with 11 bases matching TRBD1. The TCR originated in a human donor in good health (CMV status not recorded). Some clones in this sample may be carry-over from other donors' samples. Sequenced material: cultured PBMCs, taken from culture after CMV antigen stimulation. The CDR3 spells CASRASGTGGWETQYF. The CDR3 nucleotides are TGTGCCAGCAGAGCCTCTGGGACAGGGGGTTGGGAGACCCAGTACTTC.